This paragraph covers one T cell receptor (beta chain) sequence. Its target is unknown. This PCR relied on a set of 60 Vbeta primers and 13 Jbeta primers. Measured with immunoSEQ multiplex PCR; TCRdb has only the in-frame clones, and not every one. Seen here are over 130,000 clones, 80% observed once, and the top ten hold 2% to 2.5%. The data originate from a study of cytomegalovirus exposure and HLA in healthy donors. General study points: Most of the CMV-associated TCR beta chains (in a later analysis) appeared to be HLA-restricted. Previously analyzed data showed that most TCR beta V segments were productive at a frequency of about 87% or about 30%.

The sequenced sample was PBMCs. The sequence came from a man aged 50 or older in good health and CMV-seronegative.

The DNA of the CDR3 is TGTGCCAGCAGTTTAGGTGGCGGGGTGGACCGGGGGACCCAGTACTTC. Amino acids: CASSLGGGVDRGTQYF. The chain recombines TRBV27 with TRBJ2-5, with D possibly matching TRBD2 (6 bases). The CDR3 is 16 amino acids. Germline V CDR1 and CDR2: MNHEY, SMNVEV (reference sequence). Trimming removed 2 bases at V and 7 bases at J, with 20 bases between.